The 25 T cell receptor beta chains given below trace back to one sample, sequenced in a study of neurological immune-mediated disorders (dated by TCRdb to about 2019). Libraries came from 5' RACE. Sequencing was carried out with an Illumina HiSeq 2500. The public reads were quality trimmed at Q25 with fastp and then assembled into clones with MiXCR by TCRdb, keeping productive beta chains. For every CDR3 protein sequence, its rows merge into one entry that carries the most common genes and DNA. Within this sample are roughly 31,000 distinct CDR3 sequences, with roughly 23% of them counted one time only. The ten biggest clones cover roughly 29% of the sample. The sample was CD4+ T cells from blood. These TCRs come from a man aged 50 to 59 with HTLV-1-associated myelopathy (HAM/TSP).

Ten or more counts support this clonotype. J is TRBJ2-3 and V is TRBV20-1, with 12 bases matching TRBD2. This CDR3 has 17 amino acids. The V gene's germline CDR1 is DFQATT and CDR2 SNEGSKA (reference sequence). V shed 0 bases, J shed 8 bases, and the junction held 12 bases outside the gene matches. The CDR3 DNA reads TGCAGTGCTAGAGACCCTAGCGGGGGGGCCTATCAGGTTACGCAGTATTTT. Translation: CSARDPSGGAYQVTQYF.

This clonotype was detected ten times or more. The V gene is TRBV10-3, the J gene TRBJ2-5, with no clear D. The length of the CDR3 is 16 residues. CDR1 and CDR2 from the germline V gene are ENHRY and SYGVKD. V lost 4 bases to trimming and J lost 1 base, with 16 bases between them. The CDR3 loop is CAISALEGRRQETQYF. CDR3 DNA: TGTGCCATCAGTGCCTTAGAAGGGCGGCGCCAAGAGACCCAGTACTTC.

The chain joins TRBV18 to TRBJ2-2; 8 positions agree with TRBD1. The CDR3 spans 16 residues. CDR1 is KGHSH, CDR2 LQKENI, per germline. V lost 3 bases to trimming and J lost 5 bases; unmatched junction nucleotides: 8. Here the CDR3 reads CASSPESRGRTGELFF. The CDR3 bases are TGTGCCAGCTCACCGGAATCCAGGGGGCGTACCGGGGAGCTGTTTTTT.

Ten or more counts support this clonotype. The V gene is TRBV5-1, the J gene TRBJ1-1; the D gene is possibly TRBD1 (5 bases). Trimming stripped 4 bases from V and 1 base from J, with 11 bases between. The CDR3 extends over 14 amino acids. Germline CDR1 and CDR2: SGHRS and YFSETQ. The CDR3 bases are TGCGCCAGCAGCCCGGGGACGGGGAACACTGAAGCTTTCTTT. This gives the protein CASSPGTGNTEAFF. Complete variable domain (other parts from reference TRBV5-1 and TRBJ1-1): KAGVTQTPRYLIKTRGQQVTLSCSPISGHRSVSWYQQTPGQGLQFLFEYFSETQRNKGNFPGRFSGRQFSNSRSEMNVSTLELGDSALYLCASSPGTGNTEAFFGQGTRLTVV.

This clonotype was picked up many times. The chain links TRBV5-8 to TRBJ1-2; TRBD1 agrees at 8 bases. The ends lost 4 bases at V and 4 bases at J; junction bases unmatched: 15. The CDR3 totals 17 residues. CDR1 and CDR2 from the germline V gene are SGHTS and YDEGEE. Written as DNA, the CDR3 is TGTGCCAGCAGCGGGACCGAGGACAGGGATAGATCCTATGGCTACACCTTC. Residues: CASSGTEDRDRSYGYTF.

This clonotype was counted at least ten times. The chain combines TRBV27 with TRBJ1-3; D is undetermined. CDR3 length equals 13 residues. V was cut by 4 bases and J by 3 bases, with 7 bases left in between. The germline V gene has CDR1 MNHEY and CDR2 SMNVEV (reference sequence). The CDR3 region has the DNA TGTGCCAGCAGTTCCGCAGATGGAAACACCATATATTTT. It yields the protein CASSSADGNTIYF.

This clonotype was recorded at least ten times. The chain uses TRBV29-1 and TRBJ2-7; 7 bases map to TRBD1. Germline trimming cut 1 base from V and 3 bases from J; bases unmatched to any gene: 6. This CDR3 is 14 amino acids long. Germline CDR1 SQVTM, CDR2 ANQGSEA. CDR3 sequence (DNA): TGCAGCGTTGAAGTGGTAAGGGACAGCTACGAGCAGTACTTC. This sequence encodes CSVEVVRDSYEQYF.

This clonotype was recorded many times. This chain links TRBV7-2 with TRBJ2-1; D unclear. Between the trimmed V and J ends, which lost 5 bases and 0 bases, there was a span of 14 bases. Germline CDR1 reads SGHTA; CDR2 reads FQGNSA. The CDR3 totals 16 residues. The chain's CDR3 is CASSPLPSSSYNEQFF. The CDR3 bases are TGTGCCAGCAGCCCTCTCCCCTCCAGCTCCTACAATGAGCAGTTCTTC.

This clonotype has only a few counts. The V gene is TRBV27, the J gene TRBJ2-7; TRBD1 aligns across 8 bases. The V gene end was trimmed by 5 bases and the J gene end by 3 bases; junction bases not matched to a gene: 9. This CDR3 region has 15 residues. Germline loops: CDR1 MNHEY, CDR2 SMNVEV (reference sequence). CDR3 in amino acids: CASSDPTDRGYEQYF. Written as DNA, the CDR3 is TGTGCCAGCAGTGATCCGACCGACAGGGGCTACGAGCAGTACTTC.

This clonotype was found many times. The chain employs TRBV7-2 and TRBJ1-1; D unclear. V was cut by 5 bases and J by 4 bases, with 11 bases left in between. The CDR3 sequence is 13 residues long. Germline V gene data show CDR1 as SGHTA and CDR2 as FQGNSA. CDR3 residues: CASSPRSGTEAFF. CDR3 in DNA: TGTGCCAGCAGCCCCCGGTCAGGCACTGAAGCTTTCTTT.

This clonotype was counted at least ten times. CDR3 bases: TGTGCCAGCAGCCATAGACAGGGGAGTAACTATGGCTACACCTTC. It encodes CASSHRQGSNYGYTF. The gene calls are TRBV3-1 and TRBJ1-2; 8 nucleotides line up with TRBD1. The CDR3 sequence is 15 residues long. Germline lookup yields CDR1 LGHDT and CDR2 YNNKEL (reference sequence). V lost 3 bases and J lost 1; bases outside the gene matches: 4.

This clonotype occurred many times. CDR3 DNA: TGTGCCAGTAGTATAGATTTATCACCCGGAGGCCTGGGGACCCAGTACTTC. Residues: CASSIDLSPGGLGTQYF. This rearrangement joins TRBV19 to TRBJ2-5, with D possibly being TRBD2 (5 bases). Germline V gives CDR1 LNHDA, CDR2 SQIVND (reference sequence). CDR3 size: 17 residues. V lost 0 bases to trimming and J lost 7 bases, with 21 bases between them.

The chain has TRBV7-8 and TRBJ2-6; D call uncertain. Trimming took off 2 bases at V and 1 base at J, with 6 bases between the two ends. The CDR3 loop spans 15 amino acids. The V gene's germline CDR1 is SGHVS and CDR2 FQNEAQ. CDR3 sequence: CASSLMGSGANVLTF. The CDR3 DNA follows: TGTGCCAGCAGCTTAATGGGGTCTGGGGCCAACGTCCTGACTTTC.

The chain links TRBV12-3 or TRBV12-4 to TRBJ2-2; no definite D call. The ends were cut back, 7 bases at V and 0 bases at J, with 3 bases in the middle. This CDR3 is built from 12 residues. The CDR3 spells CASKTNTGELFF. CDR3 sequence (DNA): TGTGCCAGCAAGACGAACACCGGGGAGCTGTTTTTT.

The chain is built from TRBV5-1 and TRBJ1-1; D unresolved. Trimming removed 3 bases at V and 2 bases at J, with 5 bases between. Germline loops: CDR1 SGHRS, CDR2 YFSETQ. This CDR3 is 12 amino acids long. The CDR3, as DNA: TGCGCCAGCAGCTATTTAAACACTGAAGCTTTCTTT. Its translation: CASSYLNTEAFF. Full variable domain (rest looked up from reference TRBV5-1 and TRBJ1-1): KAGVTQTPRYLIKTRGQQVTLSCSPISGHRSVSWYQQTPGQGLQFLFEYFSETQRNKGNFPGRFSGRQFSNSRSEMNVSTLELGDSALYLCASSYLNTEAFFGQGTRLTVV.

This clonotype was detected ten times or more. The chain has TRBV5-5 and TRBJ2-7, with 7 bases aligning to TRBD1. Trimming removed 3 bases from V and 2 bases from J; junction bases left unmatched: 8. The CDR3 loop spans 15 amino acids. Germline CDR1 is SGHKS and CDR2 is YYEKEE (reference sequence). DNA of the CDR3: TGTGCCAGCAGCTCAAGACAGGGCAGCACCTACGAGCAGTACTTC. Amino acids: CASSSRQGSTYEQYF. Full variable domain (rest looked up from reference TRBV5-5 and TRBJ2-7): DAGVTQSPTHLIKTRGQQVTLRCSPISGHKSVSWYQQVLGQGPQFIFQYYEKEERGRGNFPDRFSARQFPNYSSELNVNALLLGDSALYLCASSSRQGSTYEQYFGPGTRLTVT.

The chain employs TRBV5-1 and TRBJ2-3; weak D call: TRBD2 (7 bases). CDR1 is SGHRS, CDR2 YFSETQ, per germline. CDR3 size: 14 residues. V was cut by 3 bases and J by 2 bases, with 10 bases left in between. In DNA form, the CDR3 reads TGCGCCAGCAGCTCCGGGGGGCCCACAGATACGCAGTATTTT. Its protein is CASSSGGPTDTQYF. The variable domain in full, completed from reference TRBV5-1 and TRBJ2-3, reads KAGVTQTPRYLIKTRGQQVTLSCSPISGHRSVSWYQQTPGQGLQFLFEYFSETQRNKGNFPGRFSGRQFSNSRSEMNVSTLELGDSALYLCASSSGGPTDTQYFGPGTRLTVL.

This clonotype was detected ten times or more. J is TRBJ1-3 and V is TRBV5-1; a weak D match, TRBD1 (5 bases). The CDR3 length is 15 residues. V gave up 0 bases and J gave up 5 bases, with 12 bases separating them. Germline assignment: CDR1 SGHRS and CDR2 YFSETQ. In nucleotides, the CDR3 is TGCGCCAGCAGCTTGGAGTCGGGGGGGAGAAACACCATATATTTT. It yields the protein CASSLESGGRNTIYF.

This clonotype occurred many times. As DNA, the CDR3 is TGTGCCAGCAGCTCCATCCAGGGGAGCTCCTACAATGAGCAGTTCTTC. Protein: CASSSIQGSSYNEQFF. The rearrangement links TRBV5-6 to TRBJ2-1; TRBD1 might be the D (6 bases). V was shortened by 3 bases and J by 0 bases, with 13 bases between the two germline ends. The germline gives CDR1 SGHDT, CDR2 YYEEEE. The CDR3 extends over 16 amino acids.

This chain links TRBV3-1 with TRBJ2-7; D perhaps matches TRBD1 (5 bases). Germline V gene lookup returns CDR1 LGHDT and CDR2 YNNKEL (reference sequence). Trimming stripped 1 base from V and 7 bases from J, with 20 bases between. This CDR3 is 16 amino acids long. DNA for the CDR3: TGTGCCAGCAGCCAAGTAATAGGAGACAGAGATCTTGAGCAGTACTTC. Translated, it gives CASSQVIGDRDLEQYF.

This clonotype appeared many times. V gene TRBV5-1 combines with J gene TRBJ2-2, with D possibly matching TRBD2 (6 bases). The CDR3 is made up of 15 amino acids. CDR1 is SGHRS, CDR2 YFSETQ, per germline. The ends were cut back, 1 base at V and 3 bases at J, with 10 bases in the middle. As DNA, the CDR3 is TGCGCCAGCAGCTTGACGCGGGGAGACACCGGGGAGCTGTTTTTT. It specifies CASSLTRGDTGELFF.

In its sample, this clonotype was seen many times. The chain uses TRBV5-1 and TRBJ1-1; the D is unclear. Per germline, CDR1 SGHRS and CDR2 YFSETQ. The CDR3 has 15 amino acids. Trimming took 2 bases from V and 0 from J, leaving 11 bases between them. CDR3 coding DNA: TGCGCCAGCAGCTTCAACAAGGCAGTGAACACTGAAGCTTTCTTT. Residues: CASSFNKAVNTEAFF. The variable domain in full, completed from reference TRBV5-1 and TRBJ1-1, reads KAGVTQTPRYLIKTRGQQVTLSCSPISGHRSVSWYQQTPGQGLQFLFEYFSETQRNKGNFPGRFSGRQFSNSRSEMNVSTLELGDSALYLCASSFNKAVNTEAFFGQGTRLTVV.

The chain uses TRBV20-1 and TRBJ1-5; D unresolved. Trimming cost V 1 base and J 3 bases, with 7 bases left between them. This CDR3 is built from 13 residues. Germline V gene sequence: CDR1 DFQATT, CDR2 SNEGSKA (reference sequence). As DNA, the CDR3 is TGCAGTGCTAGAGGCATTGACAATCAGCCCCAGCATTTT. Residues: CSARGIDNQPQHF.

In its sample, this clonotype was seen many times. The rearrangement joins TRBV24-1 to TRBJ2-2, with 7 bases fitting TRBD2. There are 15 residues in the CDR3. Trimming at V came to 0 bases and at J to 5 bases, leaving 2 bases not matched to a gene. Germline CDR1 KGHDR, CDR2 SFDVKD. CDR3 sequence (DNA): TGTGCCACCAGTGATTTGCAGGGAGGGACCGGGGAGCTGTTTTTT. It yields the protein CATSDLQGGTGELFF.

The chain joins TRBV15 to TRBJ1-3, with D uncertain. The CDR3 consists of 15 residues. Trimming pared 1 base from V and 2 bases from J, leaving 9 bases between. Germline V lookup: CDR1 LNHNV, CDR2 YYDKDF (reference sequence). The CDR3 region is CATSRANTTGNTIYF. The CDR3 DNA reads as TGTGCCACCAGCAGAGCCAACACCACTGGAAACACCATATATTTT.